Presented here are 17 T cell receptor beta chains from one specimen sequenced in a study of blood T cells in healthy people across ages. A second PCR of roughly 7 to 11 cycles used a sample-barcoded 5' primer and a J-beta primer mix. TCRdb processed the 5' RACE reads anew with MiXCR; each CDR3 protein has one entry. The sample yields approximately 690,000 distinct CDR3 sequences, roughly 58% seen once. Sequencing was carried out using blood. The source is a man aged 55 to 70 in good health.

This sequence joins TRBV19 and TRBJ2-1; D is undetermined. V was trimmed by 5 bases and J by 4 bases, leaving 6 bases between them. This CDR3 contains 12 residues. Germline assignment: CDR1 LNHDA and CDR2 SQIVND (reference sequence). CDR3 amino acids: CASSHAYNEQFF. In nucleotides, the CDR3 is TGTGCCAGTAGTCATGCGTACAATGAGCAGTTCTTC. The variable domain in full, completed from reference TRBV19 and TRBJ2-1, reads DGGITQSPKYLFRKEGQNVTLSCEQNLNHDAMYWYRQDPGQGLRLIYYSQIVNDFQKGDIAEGYSVSREKKESFPLTVTSAQKNPTAFYLCASSHAYNEQFFGPGTRLTVL.

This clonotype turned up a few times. The DNA of the CDR3 is TGCAGTGCTAGAGAATCAGGAATTGGTGAAAAACTGTTTTTT. Translating gives CSARESGIGEKLFF. V and J are TRBV20-1 and TRBJ1-4; no reliable D call. The germline V gene has CDR1 DFQATT and CDR2 SNEGSKA (reference sequence). The CDR3 has 14 amino acids. V shed 0 bases and J shed 7 bases, with 12 bases lying between them.

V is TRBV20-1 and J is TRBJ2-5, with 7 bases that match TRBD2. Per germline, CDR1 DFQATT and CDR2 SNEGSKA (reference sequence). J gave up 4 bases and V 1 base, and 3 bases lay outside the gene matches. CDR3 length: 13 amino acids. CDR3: CSARGGGLETQYF. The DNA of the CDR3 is TGCAGTGCTAGAGGGGGAGGGCTAGAGACCCAGTACTTC.

CDR3 sequence reads: CASSSGGAGEETQYF. The CDR3 bases are TGTGCCAGCAGTTCCGGGGGGGCGGGGGAAGAGACCCAGTACTTC. The chain carries TRBV6-5 and TRBJ2-5, with 8 bases lining up with TRBD2. The CDR3 length is 15 residues. The junction had 7 bases not matched to a gene; V was cut back by 4 bases and J by 3 bases. Germline V gene sequence: CDR1 MNHEY, CDR2 SVGAGI.

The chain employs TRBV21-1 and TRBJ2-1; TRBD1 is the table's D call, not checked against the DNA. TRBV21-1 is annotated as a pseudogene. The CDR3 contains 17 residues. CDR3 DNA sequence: TGTGCCAGCAGCAAAGCTAGTAGACAGGGAGTCGGCAATGAGCAGTTCTTC. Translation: CASSKASRQGVGNEQFF.

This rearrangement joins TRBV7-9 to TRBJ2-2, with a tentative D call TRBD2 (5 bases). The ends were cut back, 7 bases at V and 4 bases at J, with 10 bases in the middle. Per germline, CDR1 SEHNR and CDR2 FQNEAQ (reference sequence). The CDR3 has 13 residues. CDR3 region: CASTAVVTGELFF. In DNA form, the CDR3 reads TGTGCCAGCACAGCGGTCGTCACCGGGGAGCTGTTTTTT.

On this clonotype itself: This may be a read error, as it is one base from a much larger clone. The CDR3 here is CASRKGLSGAGELFF. In DNA, the CDR3 is TGTGCCAGCAGAAAAGGACTGAGCGGCGCCGGGGAGCTGTTTTTT. This rearrangement joins TRBV12-3 or TRBV12-4 to TRBJ2-2; D might be TRBD2 (5 bases). The CDR3 contains 15 residues. V lost 6 bases and J 6 bases, leaving 17 bases between the germline ends.

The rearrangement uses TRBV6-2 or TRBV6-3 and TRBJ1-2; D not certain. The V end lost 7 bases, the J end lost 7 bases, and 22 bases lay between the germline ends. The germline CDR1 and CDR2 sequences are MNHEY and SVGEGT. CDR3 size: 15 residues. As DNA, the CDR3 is TGTGCCAGCACCGCGGGTCGCGGAATATCTTTTGGCTACACCTTC. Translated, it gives CASTAGRGISFGYTF.

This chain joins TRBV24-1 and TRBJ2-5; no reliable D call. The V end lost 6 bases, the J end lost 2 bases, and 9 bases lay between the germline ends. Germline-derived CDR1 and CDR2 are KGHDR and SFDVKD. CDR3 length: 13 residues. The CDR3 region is CATSPTNQETQYF. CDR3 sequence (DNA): TGTGCCACCAGTCCGACCAATCAAGAGACCCAGTACTTC.

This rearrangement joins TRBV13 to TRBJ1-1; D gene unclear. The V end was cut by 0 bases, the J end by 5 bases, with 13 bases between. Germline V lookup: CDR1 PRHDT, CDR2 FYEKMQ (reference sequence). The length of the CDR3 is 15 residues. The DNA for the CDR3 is TGTGCCAGCAGCTTAGGACAGACCGCCGGGACTGAAGCTTTCTTT. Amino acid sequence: CASSLGQTAGTEAFF.

CDR3 amino acids: CASSLAGSKVTDTQYF. The CDR3 DNA reads TGCGCCAGCAGCTTGGCAGGCAGTAAGGTCACAGATACGCAGTATTTT. The rearrangement joins TRBV5-1 to TRBJ2-3; no firm D call. Germline CDR1 reads SGHRS; CDR2 reads YFSETQ. The CDR3 extends over 16 amino acids. V shed 0 bases and J shed 2 bases, with 13 bases lying between them.

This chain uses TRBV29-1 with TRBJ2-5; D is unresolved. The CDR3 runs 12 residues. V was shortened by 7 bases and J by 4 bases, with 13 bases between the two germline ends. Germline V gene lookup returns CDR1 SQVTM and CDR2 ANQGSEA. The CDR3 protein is CSAGDPPETQYF. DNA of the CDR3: TGCAGCGCCGGAGACCCCCCAGAGACCCAGTACTTC.

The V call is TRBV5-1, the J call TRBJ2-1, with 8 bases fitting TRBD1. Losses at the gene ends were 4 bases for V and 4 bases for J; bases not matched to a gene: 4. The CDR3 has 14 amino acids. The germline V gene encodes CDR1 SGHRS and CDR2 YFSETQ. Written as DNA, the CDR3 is TGCGCCAGCAGCGTGGACAGGGAATACAATGAGCAGTTCTTC. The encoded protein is CASSVDREYNEQFF.

The CDR3 is CSASIRGPTYNEQYF. The CDR3 DNA is TGCAGTGCTAGTATAAGGGGCCCAACGTACAATGAGCAGTACTTC. V gene TRBV20-1 combines with J gene TRBJ2-7; TRBD1 is a possible D gene (5 bases). CDR3 length: 15 residues. From germline, CDR1 is DFQATT and CDR2 SNEGSKA (reference sequence). V gave up 3 bases and J gave up 7 bases, with 22 bases separating them.

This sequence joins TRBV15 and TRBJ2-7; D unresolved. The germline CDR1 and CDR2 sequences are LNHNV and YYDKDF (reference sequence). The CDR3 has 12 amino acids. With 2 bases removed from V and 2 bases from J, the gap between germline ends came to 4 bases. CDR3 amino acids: CATSRPTYEQYF. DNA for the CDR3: TGTGCCACCAGCAGACCGACCTACGAGCAGTACTTC. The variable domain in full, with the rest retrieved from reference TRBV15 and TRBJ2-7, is DAMVIQNPRYQVTQFGKPVTLSCSQTLNHNVMYWYQQKSSQAPKLLFHYYDKDFNNEADTPDNFQSRRPNTSFCFLDIRSPGLGDTAMYLCATSRPTYEQYFGPGTRLTVT.

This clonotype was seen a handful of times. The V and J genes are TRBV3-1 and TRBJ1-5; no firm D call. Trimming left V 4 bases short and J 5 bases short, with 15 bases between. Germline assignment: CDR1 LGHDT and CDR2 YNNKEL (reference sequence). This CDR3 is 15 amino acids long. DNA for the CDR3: TGTGCCAGCAGCCCTAGCCCCAGAGTCGATCAGCCCCAGCATTTT. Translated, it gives CASSPSPRVDQPQHF.

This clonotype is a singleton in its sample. The CDR3 DNA follows: TGCGCCAGCAGCTTGGACAGGGCGGACACCGGGGAGCTGTTTTTT. It encodes CASSLDRADTGELFF. The V and J genes are TRBV5-1 and TRBJ2-2; possibly TRBD1 for D (6 bases). Trimming removed 0 bases from V and 3 bases from J, with 9 bases in between. The CDR3 consists of 15 residues. CDR1 SGHRS and CDR2 YFSETQ come from the germline V gene.